The next 23 T cell receptor beta chains were all read from a single sample in a study of T cell repertoires in cytomegalovirus infection. TCRdb reprocessed the reads via MiXCR and lists one record per CDR3 protein. This table holds 150,000 to 200,000 distinct CDR3 sequences, roughly 30% found once. Sequencing was carried out using PBMCs. The receptors originated from a human donor in good health (CMV status not recorded). Some clones in this sample may be carry-over from other donors' samples.

This chain links TRBV6-2 or TRBV6-3 with TRBJ2-7; tentative D call: TRBD1 (6 bases). This CDR3 has 15 amino acids. CDR1 is MNHEY, CDR2 SVGEGT, per germline. V lost 1 base and J 2 bases, leaving 12 bases between the germline ends. The CDR3 DNA is TGTGCCAGCAGTTACTTCGGACAGACCGCCTACGAGCAGTACTTC. It yields the protein CASSYFGQTAYEQYF.

V and J are TRBV12-3 or TRBV12-4 and TRBJ1-1, with D unclear. V was cut by 5 bases and J by 4 bases, with 17 bases left in between. CDR3 length: 15 amino acids. The chain's CDR3 is CASSPSTSWFTEAFF. Here the CDR3 DNA reads TGTGCCAGCAGTCCCTCCACGAGTTGGTTCACTGAAGCTTTCTTT.

The gene calls are TRBV29-1 and TRBJ2-7; D tentatively reads TRBD1 or TRBD2 (5 bases each). The CDR3 runs 14 residues. The germline CDR1 and CDR2 sequences are SQVTM and ANQGSEA. Trimming pared 4 bases from V and 0 bases from J, leaving 13 bases between. The CDR3 region is CSVGGDQGSYEQYF. Here the CDR3 DNA reads TGCAGCGTTGGAGGGGACCAGGGCTCCTACGAGCAGTACTTC.

The rearrangement uses TRBV10-3 and TRBJ2-5; weak D call: TRBD1 (6 bases). The germline V and J ends were trimmed by 3 bases and 3 bases, with 11 bases remaining between them. The CDR3 covers 14 residues. Per the germline V gene, CDR1 is ENHRY and CDR2 is SYGVKD. CDR3 amino acids: CAISDGRGKETQYF. Here the CDR3 DNA reads TGTGCCATCAGTGATGGCAGGGGAAAAGAGACCCAGTACTTC.

This clonotype has just a few counts. Here the CDR3 DNA reads TGCGCCAGCAGTCAAGGGACGGTACACACTGAAGCTTTCTTT. Translated: CASSQGTVHTEAFF. The V and J genes are TRBV23-1 and TRBJ1-1, with D possibly TRBD1 on 5 matching bases. TRBV23-1 falls under the ORF class, with uncertain function. The CDR3 has 14 amino acids. V dropped 2 bases and J dropped 3 bases, with 10 bases sitting between them.

The chain employs TRBV28 and TRBJ1-1; 7 bases map to TRBD1. The CDR3 has 15 residues. Germline V gives CDR1 MDHEN, CDR2 SYDVKM. The trim removed 4 bases at V and 1 base at J, leaving 6 bases unmatched. CDR3 sequence (DNA): TGTGCCAGCAGTTCTACAGGGGATAAGAACACTGAAGCTTTCTTT. As protein: CASSSTGDKNTEAFF.

The chain is built from TRBV5-4 and TRBJ2-3, with TRBD2 matching 12 bases. Germline trimming cut 3 bases from V and 1 base from J; bases unmatched to any gene: 3. CDR3 size: 16 residues. CDR1 is SGHNT, CDR2 YYREEE, per germline (reference sequence). The CDR3 sequence is CASSSGLAGRTDTQYF. The CDR3 DNA follows: TGTGCCAGCAGCTCAGGACTAGCGGGGCGCACAGATACGCAGTATTTT.

This clonotype was counted at least ten times. This chain uses TRBV29-1 with TRBJ2-5; no definite D call. V was shortened by 6 bases and J by 4 bases, with 12 bases between the two germline ends. There are 12 residues in the CDR3. The V gene's germline CDR1 is SQVTM and CDR2 ANQGSEA. The CDR3 reads CSVAWRRETQYF. The CDR3 DNA follows: TGCAGCGTCGCCTGGCGGAGAGAGACCCAGTACTTC.

This clonotype was found a few times. The chain uses TRBV7-3 and TRBJ1-1, with D uncertain. The ends were cut back, 2 bases at V and 3 bases at J, with 7 bases in the middle. Germline assignment: CDR1 SGHTA and CDR2 FQGTGA. CDR3 length: 13 amino acids. In DNA form, the CDR3 reads TGTGCCAGCAGCTTATTGGGGTACACTGAAGCTTTCTTT. Its protein is CASSLLGYTEAFF.

V usage is TRBV6-1 and J usage is TRBJ2-1, with a tentative D call TRBD2 (6 bases). This CDR3 spans 13 amino acids. Trimming shortened V by 11 bases and J by 5 bases, and 16 bases separated the two germline ends. The germline gives CDR1 MNHNS, CDR2 SASEGT. CDR3 in amino acids: CASRETADNEQFF. CDR3 bases: TGTGCCTCCCGGGAGACAGCAGACAATGAGCAGTTCTTC.

This clonotype was detected once. This chain connects TRBV2 to TRBJ1-1; no definite D call. The V gene's germline CDR1 is SNHLY and CDR2 FYNNEI. V lost 8 bases and J lost 0, with 7 bases in between. This CDR3 is 12 amino acids long. CDR3 sequence (DNA): TGTGCCAGCCTTCGGGTGAACACTGAAGCTTTCTTT. This gives the protein CASLRVNTEAFF.

On this clonotype: One end of the junction fails to match germline, which may point to a read error. The genes are TRBV5-3 and TRBJ2-6, with D perhaps assigned TRBD1 or TRBD2 (6 bases each). TRBV5-3 is an ORF, and what it does is uncertain. CDR3 size: 20 residues. The CDR3 DNA reads as TGTGCCAGCAGCGATCTAAGGGTGGGGGGCTTATACTCTGGGGCCTACGTCCTGACTTTC. Translated, it gives CASSDLRVGGLYSGAYVLTF.

The J gene is TRBJ2-5, the V gene TRBV7-2; D unclear. Germline assignment: CDR1 SGHTA and CDR2 FQGNSA. V dropped 1 base and J dropped 0 bases, with 6 bases sitting between them. This CDR3 has 14 residues. The CDR3 spells CASSLEGYQETQYF. In nucleotides, the CDR3 is TGTGCCAGCAGCTTAGAGGGTTACCAAGAGACCCAGTACTTC.

Many counts were recorded for this clonotype. The chain joins TRBV7-2 to TRBJ2-5; D gene ambiguous. CDR3 length equals 13 residues. The germline V and J ends were trimmed by 1 base and 1 base, with 4 bases remaining between them. The V gene's germline CDR1 is SGHTA and CDR2 FQGNSA. This CDR3 reads CASSLESQETQYF. Written as DNA, the CDR3 is TGTGCCAGCAGCTTAGAATCCCAAGAGACCCAGTACTTC.

V is TRBV12-3 or TRBV12-4 and J is TRBJ2-1; D gene unclear. This CDR3 has 14 residues. Trimming removed 3 bases at V and 7 bases at J, with 13 bases between. The CDR3 sequence: CASSFNEGDNEQFF. CDR3 DNA sequence: TGTGCCAGCAGTTTTAACGAAGGCGATAATGAGCAGTTCTTC.

The sample holds many counts of this clonotype. The V call is TRBV7-2, the J call TRBJ1-1, with unresolved D. Trimming pared 5 bases from V and 5 bases from J, leaving 12 bases between. The CDR3 consists of 13 residues. Germline CDR1 is SGHTA and CDR2 is FQGNSA. The chain's CDR3 is CASSQERGTEAFF. The DNA of the CDR3 is TGTGCCAGCAGCCAGGAACGAGGGACTGAAGCTTTCTTT.

V is TRBV20-1 and J is TRBJ2-1; 13 nucleotides match TRBD2. The germline gives CDR1 DFQATT, CDR2 SNEGSKA (reference sequence). The CDR3 totals 16 residues. J gave up 4 bases and V 3 bases, and 6 bases lay outside the gene matches. DNA of the CDR3: TGCAGTGCTAGTCCCAGGACTAGCGGGGGTTACAATGAGCAGTTCTTC. Its translation is CSASPRTSGGYNEQFF.

The chain couples TRBV12-3 or TRBV12-4 to TRBJ2-7; possible D gene TRBD1, 6 bases. The V gene lost 6 bases and the J gene lost 0 bases, with 9 bases spanning the gap. The CDR3 runs 13 residues. CDR3 protein: CASRWGHSYEQYF. Here the CDR3 DNA reads TGTGCCAGCAGGTGGGGGCACTCCTACGAGCAGTACTTC.

This clonotype showed up many times. The rearrangement uses TRBV11-2 and TRBJ1-1; no firm D call. V was trimmed by 5 bases and J by 8 bases, leaving 15 bases between them. Looked up from germline, CDR1 is SGHAT and CDR2 is FQNNGV. This CDR3 has 13 residues. This CDR3 reads CASSPLGIDEAFF. CDR3 DNA: TGTGCCAGCAGCCCATTGGGGATTGACGAAGCTTTCTTT.

The chain is built from TRBV6-5 and TRBJ2-7; possibly TRBD1 for D (5 bases). The CDR3 loop spans 12 amino acids. V was shortened by 8 bases and J by 3 bases, with 11 bases between the two germline ends. Per the germline V gene, CDR1 is MNHEY and CDR2 is SVGAGI. The CDR3 bases are TGTGCCAGCGCAGACAGAAACTACGAGCAGTACTTC. As protein: CASADRNYEQYF.

The J gene is TRBJ2-1, the V gene TRBV11-3; D may be TRBD2 (5 bases). V lost 1 base and J 5 bases, leaving 15 bases between the germline ends. The CDR3 runs to 16 residues. The germline V gene has CDR1 SGHNT and CDR2 YENEEA. The CDR3 DNA is TGTGCCAGCAGCTTAGGAGGGTCTTCGGCTGACAATGAGCAGTTCTTC. This codes for CASSLGGSSADNEQFF.

Remarks on this clonotype: Germline is not matched at one junction end, which may reflect a read error. The genes are TRBV20-1 and TRBJ1-4, with a weak D call TRBD1 (6 bases). CDR1 is DFQATT, CDR2 SNEGSKA, per germline (reference sequence). There are 14 residues in the CDR3. The chain's CDR3 is CSALSGTLSETLFF. DNA of the CDR3: TGCAGTGCGTTATCCGGGACACTCAGCGAAACACTGTTTTTT.

This clonotype has a count of ten or more. The V and J genes are TRBV7-8 and TRBJ1-5, with 9 bases that match TRBD1. Germline loops: CDR1 SGHVS, CDR2 FQNEAQ. This CDR3 contains 15 residues. The junction had 6 bases not matched to a gene; V was cut back by 4 bases and J by 5 bases. CDR3 region: CASSWGQGGHQPQHF. In nucleotides, the CDR3 is TGTGCCAGCAGCTGGGGACAGGGAGGGCATCAGCCCCAGCATTTT.